The 26 T cell receptor beta chains reported below all come from one sample, sequenced in a study of blood T cells in healthy people across ages. The second PCR ran roughly 7 to 12 cycles with a sample-barcoded 5' primer and J-beta primers. TCRdb redid the calling of the 5' RACE reads with MiXCR, one entry per CDR3 protein. The data show roughly 680,000 distinct CDR3 sequences, 20% to 25% seen once. Sample: blood. Source of these receptors: a man between 65 and 85 years old in good health.

This clonotype appeared a few times. V and J are TRBV12-3 or TRBV12-4 and TRBJ2-2; D may match TRBD1 or TRBD2 (7 bases each). V lost 6 bases, J lost 3 bases, and 14 bases lay in between. The CDR3 runs to 15 residues. This CDR3 is CASRAGQKDTGELFF. CDR3 bases: TGTGCCAGCAGAGCGGGACAGAAAGACACCGGGGAGCTGTTTTTT.

This clonotype was detected only a few times. A read error may account for a junction end that differs from germline. The gene calls are TRBV11-2 and TRBJ2-5, with TRBD2 matching over 11 bases. This CDR3 is 15 amino acids long. The germline V gene encodes CDR1 SGHAT and CDR2 FQNNGV. This chain's CDR3 is CVSSLPGTSGPTQYF. The CDR3 DNA reads as TGTGTCAGCAGCTTACCTGGGACTAGCGGTCCGACCCAGTACTTC.

This clonotype was detected many times. The gene calls are TRBV20-1 and TRBJ2-3; D call uncertain. This CDR3 contains 15 residues. CDR1 is DFQATT and CDR2 is SNEGSKA in the germline V gene (reference sequence). The V gene lost 2 bases and the J gene lost 3 bases, with 15 bases spanning the gap. The CDR3 DNA reads TGCAGTGCTAGACCCCATACCGACCCAACAGATACGCAGTATTTT. This translates into CSARPHTDPTDTQYF.

Only a few counts were recorded for this clonotype. The rearrangement uses TRBV7-2 and TRBJ2-5, with 8 positions matching TRBD1. The DNA end is a closer match to TRBJ2-1, so the J assignment may be wrong. The germline CDR1 and CDR2 sequences are SGHTA and FQGNSA. The length of the CDR3 is 13 residues. CDR3 in DNA: TGTGCCAGCAGCCCTCGAGACAGGGGAGAGCAGTTCTTC. Amino acid sequence: CASSPRDRGEQFF.

This clonotype showed up many times. This sequence joins TRBV11-2 and TRBJ2-3, with 7 bases identical to TRBD2. The CDR3 sequence is 16 residues long. CDR1 SGHAT and CDR2 FQNNGV come from the germline V gene. V dropped 4 bases and J dropped 1; count of bases not matched to a gene: 8. CDR3: CASSSIAGVRTDTQYF. The CDR3 DNA follows: TGTGCCAGCAGCTCGATAGCGGGCGTCCGCACAGATACGCAGTATTTT.

This clonotype was counted between two and nine times. This chain uses TRBV11-2 with TRBJ2-3; D gene uncertain. From germline, CDR1 is SGHAT and CDR2 FQNNGV. V gave up 0 bases and J gave up 0 bases, with 13 bases separating them. The CDR3 has 17 residues. In DNA form, the CDR3 reads TGTGCCAGCAGCTTAGATGGGCGGCCTACTAGCACAGATACGCAGTATTTT. Residues: CASSLDGRPTSTDTQYF.

This clonotype was counted between two and nine times. The conserved phenylalanine or tryptophan normally closing the CDR3 is absent here, so this likely arose from a read error. The chain employs TRBV6-5 and TRBJ2-7; D gene ambiguous. Germline loops: CDR1 MNHEY, CDR2 SVGAGI. This CDR3 spans 15 amino acids. CDR3 sequence: CASSYSDGSLYEQYS. CDR3 nucleotide sequence: TGCGCCAGCAGTTACTCGGATGGCAGTCTCTACGAGCAGTACTCC.

This clonotype came up many times. The chain recombines TRBV10-3 with TRBJ2-5; D remains ambiguous. V lost 7 bases to trimming and J lost 0 bases, with 9 bases between them. Germline CDR1 reads ENHRY; CDR2 reads SYGVKD. The CDR3 is 13 residues long. Written as DNA, the CDR3 is TGTGCCATCAAACTTGGAGACCAAGAGACCCAGTACTTC. Its translation: CAIKLGDQETQYF.

V is TRBV10-3 and J is TRBJ2-1; tentatively, D is TRBD2 (6 bases). CDR1 is ENHRY and CDR2 is SYGVKD in the germline V gene. The CDR3 loop spans 15 amino acids. The V end lost 6 bases, the J end lost 2 bases, and 14 bases lay between the germline ends. The chain's CDR3 is CAISDPGEAYNEQFF. Here the CDR3 DNA reads TGTGCCATCAGCGATCCGGGAGAAGCCTACAATGAGCAGTTCTTC.

The CDR3 DNA follows: TGTGCCAGCAGCCCCTGGGGGGGACAGGGATCCCACAATGAGCAGTTCTTC. Translated, it gives CASSPWGGQGSHNEQFF. This chain uses TRBV28 with TRBJ2-1; 9 bases are a match to TRBD1. Trimming removed 6 bases from V and 5 bases from J; junction bases left unmatched: 14. The CDR3 runs to 17 residues. The germline V gene has CDR1 MDHEN and CDR2 SYDVKM.

This sequence joins TRBV21-1 and TRBJ2-1; TRBD2, the table's D call, was not compared with the DNA. The tail of the sequence fits TRBJ2-7 better, so the J call may be wrong. TRBV21-1 is listed as a pseudogene. This CDR3 region has 20 residues. In DNA, the CDR3 is TGTGCCAGCAGCAATCCCCCCCCATTAGCGGGGTTGGAATGTGTGGATGAGCAGTACTTC. Protein product: CASSNPPPLAGLECVDEQYF.

The chain links TRBV14 to TRBJ2-1, with TRBD1 identical over 9 bases. Germline V gives CDR1 SGHDN, CDR2 FVKESK. The CDR3 is made up of 13 amino acids. V was clipped by 4 bases and J by 13 bases; unmatched bases: 8. CDR3 in amino acids: CASSLDRGFIQFF. In DNA form, the CDR3 reads TGTGCCAGCAGCCTGGACAGGGGTTTTATCCAGTTCTTC. Based on the CDR3 plus reference TRBV14 and TRBJ2-1, the full variable domain is EAGVTQFPSHSVIEKGQTVTLRCDPISGHDNLYWYRRVMGKEIKFLLHFVKESKQDESGMPNNRFLAERTGGTYSTLKVQPAELEDSGVYFCASSLDRGFIQFFGPGTRLTVL.

This clonotype was seen repeatedly, ten times or more. The rearrangement joins TRBV7-9 to TRBJ2-3; 8 bases agree with TRBD2. Germline V gene sequence: CDR1 SEHNR, CDR2 FQNEAQ (reference sequence). The junction had 4 bases not matched to a gene; V was cut back by 7 bases and J by 4 bases. The CDR3 spans 13 residues. The CDR3 is CASNGRAADTQYF. The CDR3 bases are TGTGCCAGCAACGGGAGGGCGGCAGATACGCAGTATTTT.

This clonotype was found a few times. The chain recombines TRBV28 with TRBJ2-5; D is perhaps TRBD1 or TRBD2 (5 bases each). Trimming removed 3 bases at V and 5 bases at J, with 16 bases between. Germline assignment: CDR1 MDHEN and CDR2 SYDVKM. The CDR3 has 15 amino acids. CDR3 DNA sequence: TGTGCCAGCAGTTTCACGGGGCGAATCGAGGAGACCCAGTACTTC. Encoded protein: CASSFTGRIEETQYF.

This clonotype has only a few counts. The chain couples TRBV4-1 to TRBJ1-1; D ambiguous. CDR3 length: 14 residues. V lost 4 bases, J lost 7 bases, and 16 bases lay in between. Germline CDR1 and CDR2: MGHRA and YSYEKL. CDR3 coding DNA: TGCGCCAGCAGCCGCATCTTAGGCGACGGTGAAGCTTTCTTT. It codes for CASSRILGDGEAFF.

This clonotype was picked up many times. The V gene is TRBV12-5, the J gene TRBJ1-5, with D hard to call. Trimming left V 0 bases short and J 3 bases short, with 12 bases between. CDR3 size: 16 residues. Germline V gene data show CDR1 as LGHNT and CDR2 as FRNRAP. Here the CDR3 reads CASGLVTGRDNQPQHF. For the CDR3, the DNA is TGTGCTAGTGGTTTGGTAACGGGGAGGGACAATCAGCCCCAGCATTTT.

This clonotype has just a few counts. The chain has TRBV20-1 and TRBJ2-5, with TRBD1 identical over 7 bases. Germline CDR1 DFQATT, CDR2 SNEGSKA (reference sequence). CDR3 length: 12 amino acids. J gave up 4 bases and V 6 bases, and 5 bases lay outside the gene matches. CDR3: CSALDRRETQYF. The CDR3 DNA sequence: TGCAGTGCGCTGGACAGGAGAGAGACCCAGTACTTC.

This clonotype was detected ten times or more. V gene TRBV10-2 combines with J gene TRBJ1-2; TRBD1 might be the D (6 bases). This CDR3 is built from 13 residues. Germline CDR1 WSHSY, CDR2 SAAADI. V was shortened by 2 bases and J by 4 bases, with 8 bases between the two germline ends. CDR3 DNA sequence: TGCGCCAGCAGTGAGACAGGGAGCTATGGCTACACCTTC. Translation: CASSETGSYGYTF.

There are a few counts of this clonotype. This sequence joins TRBV20-1 and TRBJ1-6; D not certain. Germline V lookup: CDR1 DFQATT, CDR2 SNEGSKA (reference sequence). The V end lost 6 bases, the J end lost 10 bases, and 7 bases lay between the germline ends. The length of the CDR3 is 10 residues. CDR3 sequence reads: CSAGPSPLHF. CDR3 bases: TGCAGTGCAGGGCCCTCACCCCTCCACTTT.

This rearrangement joins TRBV29-1 to TRBJ2-5; 9 nucleotides line up with TRBD1. V dropped 4 bases and J dropped 2; count of bases not matched to a gene: 5. CDR1 SQVTM and CDR2 ANQGSEA come from the germline V gene. CDR3 length: 14 residues. The CDR3 DNA sequence: TGCAGCGTTGGGGAGGGGACAGGGCAAGAGACCCAGTACTTC. As protein: CSVGEGTGQETQYF.

V gene TRBV20-1 combines with J gene TRBJ2-7, with 11 bases fitting TRBD2. Trimming at V came to 3 bases and at J to 4 bases, leaving 5 bases not matched to a gene. Germline V CDR1 and CDR2: DFQATT, SNEGSKA (reference sequence). The CDR3 has 14 residues. The CDR3 sequence: CSASPSSGGYEQYF. As DNA, the CDR3 is TGCAGTGCTAGTCCGTCTAGCGGGGGGTACGAGCAGTACTTC.

The chain has TRBV7-8 and TRBJ2-7, with no clear D. The CDR3 extends over 16 amino acids. The germline gives CDR1 SGHVS, CDR2 FQNEAQ. Trimming removed 0 bases from V and 6 bases from J, with 18 bases in between. The CDR3 protein is CASSLAGAQLPIEQYF. In DNA, the CDR3 is TGTGCCAGCAGCTTAGCTGGCGCGCAACTCCCCATCGAGCAGTACTTC. The variable domain in full, completed from reference TRBV7-8 and TRBJ2-7, reads GAGVSQSPRYKVAKRGQDVALRCDPISGHVSLFWYQQALGQGPEFLTYFQNEAQLDKSGLPSDRFFAERPEGSVSTLKIQRTQQEDSAVYLCASSLAGAQLPIEQYFGPGTRLTVT.

The CDR3 spells CASSSRDYTGELFF. As DNA, the CDR3 is TGTGCCAGCAGTTCCCGGGACTACACCGGGGAGCTGTTTTTT. The rearrangement links TRBV12-3 or TRBV12-4 to TRBJ2-2; maybe TRBD2 (6 bases). This CDR3 comprises 14 residues. Trimming left V 4 bases short and J 3 bases short, with 9 bases between.

This clonotype came up a few times. The chain recombines TRBV18 with TRBJ1-5; tentatively, D is TRBD1 (5 bases). Germline loops: CDR1 KGHSH, CDR2 LQKENI. Deletions cut 6 bases from V and 7 bases from J, with 13 bases between. This CDR3 comprises 13 residues. The CDR3 loop reads CASSRAGGQPQHF. The DNA of the CDR3 is TGTGCCAGCTCCAGGGCCGGTGGGCAGCCCCAGCATTTT.

The CDR3 DNA is TGTGCCAGCAGGTCCCCGGCGGGAGATGCAGATACGCAGTATTTT. This codes for CASRSPAGDADTQYF. The chain joins TRBV7-9 to TRBJ2-3; 7 bases fit TRBD2. V lost 6 bases, J lost 4 bases, and 10 bases stayed unmatched. Germline V lookup: CDR1 SEHNR, CDR2 FQNEAQ (reference sequence). This CDR3 region has 15 residues.

The rearrangement joins TRBV6-4 to TRBJ2-1; D gene ambiguous. Germline V gene lookup returns CDR1 MRHNA and CDR2 SNTAGT. This CDR3 comprises 15 residues. Deletions cut 7 bases from V and 2 bases from J, with 15 bases between. The DNA for the CDR3 is TGTGCCAGCACCTCTACTAAGACCACCTACAATGAGCAGTTCTTC. Translation gives CASTSTKTTYNEQFF.